The entry below describes one T cell receptor (beta chain). Its antigen is not identified. The time point denotes: newly diagnosed GD, antithyroid drugs for less than 3 months. With RNA extracted from PBMCs as input, the TCR library was made. Arm-PCR of CDR3 regions and iRepertoire HTBI primers were the basis on which TCR beta libraries were built. TCRdb re-called the multiplex PCR reads with MiXCR, one entry per CDR3 protein. Of a few hundred thousand distinct CDR3 sequences listed, about 18% were seen once; the top ten hold around 15%. These data originate in a study of regulatory T cells in long-lasting Graves disease. Study results and limitations: Segments TRBV28, TRBJ1-2 and TRBJ2-5 showed preferential usage in persistent disease.

The trim removed 2 bases at V and 6 bases at J, leaving 14 bases unmatched. Germline lookup yields CDR1 LNHNV and CDR2 YYDKDF (reference sequence). The CDR3 is 20 amino acids. These data are also associated with another study on T cells in Graves' hyperthyroidism and ophthalmopathy. Per that paper: Diagnosis relied on clinical symptoms, serum thyroxine and TRAb, thyroid ultrasound and orbital computed tomography. The study used the HTBI primer set for a first-round RT-PCR of the TCR CDR3. The model forecast ophthalmopathy, anticipating it by a median roughly 6.5 months before onset.

J is TRBJ2-1 and V is TRBV15; TRBD2 matches 15 bases. Sequences were derived from peripheral blood mononuclear cells (PBMCs), sampled at new diagnosis, from a patient treated with antithyroid drugs. The origin of this receptor is a woman in her thirties with Graves disease. The CDR3 protein is CATSRLFVSGTSGGPNEQFF. CDR3 bases: TGTGCCACCAGCAGATTATTTGTCTCGGGGACTAGCGGGGGGCCCAATGAGCAGTTCTTC.